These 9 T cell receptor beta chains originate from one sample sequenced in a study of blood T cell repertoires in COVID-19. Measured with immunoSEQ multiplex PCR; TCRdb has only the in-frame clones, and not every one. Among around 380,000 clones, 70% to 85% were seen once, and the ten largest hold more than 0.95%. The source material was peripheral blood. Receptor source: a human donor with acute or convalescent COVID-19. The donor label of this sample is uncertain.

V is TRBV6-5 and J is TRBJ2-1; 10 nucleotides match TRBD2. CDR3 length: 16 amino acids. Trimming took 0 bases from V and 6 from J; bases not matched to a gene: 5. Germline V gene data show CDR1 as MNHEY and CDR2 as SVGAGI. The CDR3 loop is CASSYSPSGRVNEQFF. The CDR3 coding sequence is TGTGCCAGCAGTTACTCGCCTAGCGGGAGAGTCAATGAGCAGTTCTTC.

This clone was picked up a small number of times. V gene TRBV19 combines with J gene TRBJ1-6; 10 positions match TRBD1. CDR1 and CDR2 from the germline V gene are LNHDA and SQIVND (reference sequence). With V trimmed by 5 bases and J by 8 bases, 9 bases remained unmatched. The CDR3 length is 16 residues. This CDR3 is CASSGPGQGSHSPLHF. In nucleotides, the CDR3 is TGTGCCAGTAGTGGACCGGGACAGGGGTCTCATTCACCCCTCCACTTT.

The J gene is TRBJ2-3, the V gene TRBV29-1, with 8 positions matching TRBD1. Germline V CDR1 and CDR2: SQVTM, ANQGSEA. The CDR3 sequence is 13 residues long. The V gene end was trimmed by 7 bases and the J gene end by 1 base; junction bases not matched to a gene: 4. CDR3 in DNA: TGCAGCGCCGGGACAGGAGGCACAGATACGCAGTATTTT. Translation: CSAGTGGTDTQYF.

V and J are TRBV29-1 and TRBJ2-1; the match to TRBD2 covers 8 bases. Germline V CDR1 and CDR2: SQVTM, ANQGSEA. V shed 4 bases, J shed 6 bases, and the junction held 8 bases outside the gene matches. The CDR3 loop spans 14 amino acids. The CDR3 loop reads CSVVSERGRNEQFF. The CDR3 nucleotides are TGCAGCGTTGTGAGCGAGCGGGGGCGCAATGAGCAGTTCTTC.

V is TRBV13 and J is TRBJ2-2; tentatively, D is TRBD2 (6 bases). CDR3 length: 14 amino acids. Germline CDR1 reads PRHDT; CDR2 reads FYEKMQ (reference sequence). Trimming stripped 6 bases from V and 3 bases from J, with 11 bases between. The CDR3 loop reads CASRARGDTGELFF. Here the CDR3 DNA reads TGTGCCAGCAGAGCGCGGGGAGACACCGGGGAGCTGTTTTTT.

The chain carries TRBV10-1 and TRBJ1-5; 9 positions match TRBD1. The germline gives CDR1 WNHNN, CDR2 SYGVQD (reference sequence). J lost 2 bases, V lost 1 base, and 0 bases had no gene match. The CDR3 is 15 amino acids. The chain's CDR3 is CASSEWDRGNQPQHF. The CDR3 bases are TGCGCCAGCAGTGAGTGGGACAGGGGCAATCAGCCCCAGCATTTT.

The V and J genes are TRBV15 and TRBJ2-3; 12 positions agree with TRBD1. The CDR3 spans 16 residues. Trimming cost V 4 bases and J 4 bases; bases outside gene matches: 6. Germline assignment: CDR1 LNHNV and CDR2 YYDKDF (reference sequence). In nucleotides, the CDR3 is TGTGCCACCAGCACCGGGACAGGGGGCAAGGCAGATACGCAGTATTTT. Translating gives CATSTGTGGKADTQYF.

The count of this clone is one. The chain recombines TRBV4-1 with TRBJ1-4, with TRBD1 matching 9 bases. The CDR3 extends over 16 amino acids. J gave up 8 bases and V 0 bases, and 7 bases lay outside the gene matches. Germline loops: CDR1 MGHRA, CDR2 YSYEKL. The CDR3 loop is CASSQDLNRGREKLFF. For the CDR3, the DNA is TGCGCCAGCAGCCAAGATCTTAACAGGGGGCGGGAAAAACTGTTTTTT.

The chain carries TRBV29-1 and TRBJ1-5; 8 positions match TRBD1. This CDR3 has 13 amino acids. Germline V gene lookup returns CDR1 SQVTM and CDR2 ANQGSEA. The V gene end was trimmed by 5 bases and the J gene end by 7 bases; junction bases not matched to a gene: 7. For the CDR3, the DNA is TGCAGCGTTCTGACAGGGGCCGGGCAGCCCCAGCATTTT. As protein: CSVLTGAGQPQHF.